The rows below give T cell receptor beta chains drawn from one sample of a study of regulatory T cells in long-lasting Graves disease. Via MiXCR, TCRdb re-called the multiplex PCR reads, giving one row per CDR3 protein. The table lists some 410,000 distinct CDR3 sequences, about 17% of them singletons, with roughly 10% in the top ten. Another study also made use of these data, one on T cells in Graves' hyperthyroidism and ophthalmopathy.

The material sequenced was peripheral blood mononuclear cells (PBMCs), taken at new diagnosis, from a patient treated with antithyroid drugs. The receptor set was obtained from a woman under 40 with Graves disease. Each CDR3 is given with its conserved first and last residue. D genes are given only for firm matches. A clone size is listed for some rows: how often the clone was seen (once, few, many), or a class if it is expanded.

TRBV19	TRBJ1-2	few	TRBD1	CASRRQGMAYGYTF	TGTGCCAGTAGGAGACAGGGGATGGCCTATGGCTACACCTTC
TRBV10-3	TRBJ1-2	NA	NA	CATRLNSEGYTF	TGTGCCACACGACTCAATTCGGAGGGCTACACCTTC
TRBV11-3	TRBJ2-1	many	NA	CASSLFGENEQFF	TGTGCCAGCAGCCTCTTCGGGGAAAATGAGCAGTTCTTC
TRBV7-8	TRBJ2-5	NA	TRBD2	CASSLGTSGSLIETQYF	TGTGCCAGCAGCCTAGGGACTAGCGGGAGTCTGATAGAGACCCAGTACTTC
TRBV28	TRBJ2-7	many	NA	CASAHLEQYF	TGTGCCAGCGCCCACCTCGAGCAGTACTTC
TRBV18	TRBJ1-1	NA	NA	CASSGQMNTGAFF	TGTGCCAGCTCAGGACAGATGAACACTGGGGCTTTCTTT
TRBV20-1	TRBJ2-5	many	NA	CSATTRQAVETQYF	TGCAGTGCAACAACTCGACAGGCCGTAGAGACCCAGTACTTC
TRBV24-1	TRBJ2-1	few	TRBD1	CATSDPTGDGNEQFF	TGTGCCACCAGTGACCCGACAGGGGACGGCAATGAGCAGTTCTTC
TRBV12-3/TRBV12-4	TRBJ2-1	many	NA	CASSLRGKGDEQFF	TGTGCCAGCAGTTTACGGGGGAAAGGGGATGAGCAGTTCTTC
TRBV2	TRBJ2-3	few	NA	CASVTGTRTDTQYF	TGTGCCAGCGTTACAGGCACTCGCACAGATACGCAGTATTTT
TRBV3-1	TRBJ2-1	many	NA	CASSLRLVGAYNEQFF	TGTGCCAGCAGCCTCAGACTAGTTGGGGCCTACAATGAGCAGTTCTTC
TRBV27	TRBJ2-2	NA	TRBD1	CASRAQGITGELFF	TGTGCCAGCAGGGCACAGGGGATCACCGGGGAGCTGTTTTTT
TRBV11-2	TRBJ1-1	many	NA	CASSPRVYTEAFF	TGTGCCAGCAGCCCGAGGGTTTACACTGAAGCTTTCTTT
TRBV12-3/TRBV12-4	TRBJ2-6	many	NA	CASSPPLTGAGANVLTF	TGTGCCAGCAGTCCCCCCCTGACGGGGGCAGGGGCCAACGTCCTGACTTTC
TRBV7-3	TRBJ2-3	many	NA	CASSLLGQGADTQYF	TGTGCCAGCAGCTTATTGGGGCAGGGCGCAGATACGCAGTATTTT
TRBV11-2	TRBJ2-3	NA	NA	CASSPHLGGMADTQYF	TGTGCCAGCAGCCCACACTTAGGGGGGATGGCAGATACGCAGTATTTT
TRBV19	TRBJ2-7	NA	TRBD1	CASSRAQGTTYEQYF	TGTGCCAGTAGCCGCGCACAGGGGACAACCTACGAGCAGTACTTC
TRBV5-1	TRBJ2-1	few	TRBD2	CASSLGPLAGVFYNEQFF	TGCGCCAGCAGCTTGGGCCCACTAGCGGGAGTATTTTATAATGAGCAGTTCTTC
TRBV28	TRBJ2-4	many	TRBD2	CASSLEGAGAGRNIQYF	TGTGCCAGCAGTTTGGAAGGTGCGGGAGCGGGGAGAAACATTCAGTACTTC
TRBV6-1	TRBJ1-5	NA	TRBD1	CATQQGARQPQHF	TGTGCCACCCAACAGGGGGCGCGTCAGCCCCAGCATTTT
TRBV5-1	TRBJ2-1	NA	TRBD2	CASSLKGLAGASSYNEQFF	TGCGCCAGCAGCCTAAAGGGACTAGCGGGGGCTAGCTCCTACAATGAGCAGTTCTTC
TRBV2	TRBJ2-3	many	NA	CASKGRWGGRTDTQYF	TGTGCCAGCAAGGGGAGGTGGGGGGGGCGCACAGATACGCAGTATTTT
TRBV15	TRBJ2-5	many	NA	CATSKDQETQYF	TGTGCCACCAGCAAGGACCAAGAGACCCAGTACTTC
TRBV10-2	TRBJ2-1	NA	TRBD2	CASLGGLAGPGEQFF	TGCGCCAGCTTAGGGGGACTAGCGGGACCGGGGGAGCAGTTCTTC
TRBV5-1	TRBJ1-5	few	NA	CASSLGGVNQPQHF	TGCGCCAGCAGCTTGGGAGGAGTAAATCAGCCCCAGCATTTT
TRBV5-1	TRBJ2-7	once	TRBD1	CASSTQIGTGFHEQYF	TGCGCCAGCAGCACTCAAATAGGGACAGGGTTCCACGAGCAGTACTTC
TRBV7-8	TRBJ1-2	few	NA	CASSLPGGGDGYTF	TGTGCCAGCAGCTTACCTGGCGGCGGGGATGGCTACACCTTC
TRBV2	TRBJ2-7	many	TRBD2	CASSEGTSGESYEQYF	TGTGCCAGCAGTGAAGGCACTAGCGGGGAATCCTACGAGCAGTACTTC
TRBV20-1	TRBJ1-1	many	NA	CSAENRGGGNTEAFF	TGCAGTGCAGAGAACCGGGGAGGGGGGAACACTGAAGCTTTCTTT
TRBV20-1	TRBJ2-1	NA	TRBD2	CSARASNSGIPNHNEQFF	TGCAGTGCTAGAGCAAGTAATAGCGGGATCCCAAACCACAATGAGCAGTTCTTC
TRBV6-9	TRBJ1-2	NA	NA	CTSSYREDGYTF	TGTACCAGCAGTTACCGAGAAGATGGCTACACCTTC
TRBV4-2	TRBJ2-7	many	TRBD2	CASSQVTGGYYEQYF	TGTGCCAGCAGCCAAGTGACGGGAGGGTACTACGAGCAGTACTTC
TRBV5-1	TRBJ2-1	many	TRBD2	CASSRTSGSSPYNEQFF	TGCGCCAGCTCACGGACTAGCGGGAGCTCTCCCTACAATGAGCAGTTCTTC
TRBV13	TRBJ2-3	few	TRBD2	CASSQKTSGSPFTQYF	TGTGCCAGCAGCCAAAAAACTAGCGGGAGCCCATTCACGCAGTATTTT
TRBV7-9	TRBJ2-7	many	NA	CASSSRVGSYEQYF	TGTGCCAGCAGCTCCAGGGTGGGATCCTACGAGCAGTACTTC
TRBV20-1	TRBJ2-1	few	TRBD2	CSARALGEREPLSSYNEQFF	TGCAGTGCTAGAGCCTTGGGCGAGCGGGAGCCCCTGAGCTCCTACAATGAGCAGTTCTTC
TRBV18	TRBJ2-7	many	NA	CASSPPAVYEQYF	TGTGCCAGCTCACCACCAGCGGTGTACGAGCAGTACTTC
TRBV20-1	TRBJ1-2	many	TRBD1	CSAGGQRTNYGYTF	TGCAGTGCCGGGGGACAGCGTACTAACTATGGCTACACCTTC
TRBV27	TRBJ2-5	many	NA	CATGDLAMQETQYF	TGTGCCACGGGGGACTTAGCAATGCAAGAGACCCAGTACTTC
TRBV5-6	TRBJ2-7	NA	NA	CASSAVQRGTYEQYF	TGTGCCAGCAGCGCGGTGCAGCGTGGAACCTACGAGCAGTACTTC
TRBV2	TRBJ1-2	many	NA	CASSRGTNYGYTF	TGTGCCAGCAGTAGAGGGACTAACTATGGCTACACCTTC
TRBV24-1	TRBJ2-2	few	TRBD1	CATSDFERTGPGELFF	TGTGCCACCAGTGATTTCGAAAGGACAGGCCCCGGGGAGCTGTTTTTT
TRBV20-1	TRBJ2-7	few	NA	CSASPRGPNYEQYF	TGCAGTGCTTCCCCCCGGGGACCTAACTACGAGCAGTACTTC
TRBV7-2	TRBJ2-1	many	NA	CASSLGPADYNEQFF	TGTGCCAGCAGCTTAGGCCCAGCGGACTACAATGAGCAGTTCTTC
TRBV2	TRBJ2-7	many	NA	CASSESLYEQYF	TGTGCCAGCAGTGAGTCGCTCTACGAGCAGTACTTC
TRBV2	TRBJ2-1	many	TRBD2	CASRPRLAGVYNEQFF	TGTGCCAGCAGGCCCAGACTAGCAGGAGTCTACAATGAGCAGTTCTTC
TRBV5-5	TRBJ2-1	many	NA	CASSWAFAGHEQFF	TGTGCCAGCAGCTGGGCATTCGCGGGGCATGAGCAGTTCTTC
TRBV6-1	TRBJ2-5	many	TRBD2	CASSDALAGGLARETQYF	TGTGCCAGCAGTGATGCGTTAGCGGGAGGGCTTGCACGAGAGACCCAGTACTTC
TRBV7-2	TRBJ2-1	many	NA	CASSRDRSYNEQFF	TGTGCCAGCAGCCGTGACCGCTCCTACAATGAGCAGTTCTTC
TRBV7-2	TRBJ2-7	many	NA	CASSFGMIYEQYF	TGTGCCAGCAGCTTCGGGATGATCTACGAGCAGTACTTC
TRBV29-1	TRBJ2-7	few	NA	CSVSYWGREQYF	TGCAGCGTTAGCTATTGGGGTCGGGAGCAGTACTTC
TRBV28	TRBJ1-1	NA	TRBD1	CAIDRGENTEAFF	TGTGCCATCGACAGGGGTGAGAACACTGAAGCTTTCTTT
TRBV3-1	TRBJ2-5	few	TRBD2	CASSPRGGLAGETQYF	TGTGCCAGCAGCCCGCGCGGGGGACTAGCGGGAGAGACCCAGTACTTC
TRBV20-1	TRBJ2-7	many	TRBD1	CSATRMGTGSYEQYF	TGCAGTGCTACGAGGATGGGGACAGGTTCCTACGAGCAGTACTTC
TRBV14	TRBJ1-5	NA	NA	CASSQVDGGPQHF	TGTGCCAGCAGCCAAGTGGATGGCGGGCCCCAGCATTTT
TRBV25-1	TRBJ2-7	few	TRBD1	CASSSPGQGLGEQYF	TGTGCCAGCAGTTCACCGGGACAGGGTCTCGGGGAGCAGTACTTC
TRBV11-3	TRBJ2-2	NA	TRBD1	CASSAGTGDRGTGELFF	TGTGCCAGCAGCGCGGGGACAGGGGATAGAGGTACCGGGGAGCTGTTTTTT
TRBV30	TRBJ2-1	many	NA	CAWSGYGRAGRPNPYNEQFF	TGTGCCTGGAGTGGATACGGTCGAGCGGGCCGACCTAACCCCTACAATGAGCAGTTCTTC
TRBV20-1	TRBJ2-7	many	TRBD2	CSARAGGLYEQYF	TGCAGTGCTAGAGCGGGAGGACTCTACGAGCAGTACTTC
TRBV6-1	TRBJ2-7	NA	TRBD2	CASKRGLAAYEQYF	TGTGCCAGCAAGCGGGGACTAGCGGCCTACGAGCAGTACTTC